A single sample is the source of the 27 T cell receptor beta chains below, sequenced in a study of type 1 and type 2 diabetes patients. Genomic DNA was the PCR template. The TCR beta CDR3 region was amplified using 30 forward and 13 reverse primers. TCRdb processed the multiplex PCR reads anew with MiXCR; each CDR3 protein has one entry. The data contain about 270,000 distinct CDR3 sequences, 40% to 50% of them singletons. Sequencing was performed on peripheral blood mononuclear cells (PBMCs). The receptors derive from a man younger than 35 with type 2 diabetes.

This clonotype has just a few counts. One junction end does not reproduce the germline sequence, and a read error may be involved. The V gene is TRBV2, the J gene TRBJ2-3; D possibly uses TRBD1 or TRBD2 (6 bases each). The V gene's germline CDR1 is SNHLY and CDR2 FYNNEI. This CDR3 has 15 residues. This chain's CDR3 is CASSEVEGGPDTQYF. For the CDR3, the DNA is TGCGCCAGCAGTGAAGTGGAGGGGGGCCCAGATACGCAGTATTTT.

The CDR3 DNA sequence: TGTGCCAGCAGCTTAGTACTAGCGAGCGCAGATACGCAGTATTTT. It specifies CASSLVLASADTQYF. The rearrangement joins TRBV7-2 to TRBJ2-3; 7 bases fit TRBD2. The CDR3 covers 15 residues. Germline V CDR1 and CDR2: SGHTA, FQGNSA. V lost 1 base, J lost 4 bases, and 5 bases stayed unmatched. Using reference TRBV7-2 and TRBJ2-3 for the parts outside the CDR3, the full variable domain is GAGVSQSPSNKVTEKGKDVELRCDPISGHTALYWYRQSLGQGLEFLIYFQGNSAPDKSGLPSDRFSAERTGGSVSTLTIQRTQQEDSAVYLCASSLVLASADTQYFGPGTRLTVL.

This clonotype has more than one count but fewer than ten. The junction and the germline gene differ at one end; a read error may be behind it. This chain links TRBV10-2 with TRBJ2-5; D gene ambiguous. This CDR3 comprises 13 residues. Germline V CDR1 and CDR2: WSHSY, SAAADI. As DNA, the CDR3 is TGCGCCAGCAACCCTGGACGGCAAGGGACCCAGTACTTC. Its protein product is CASNPGRQGTQYF.

The sample holds a few counts of this clonotype. The V and J genes are TRBV6-6 and TRBJ2-3; the D gene is possibly TRBD2 (6 bases). The CDR3 totals 15 residues. V lost 6 bases to trimming and J lost 2 bases, with 15 bases between them. CDR1 is MNHNY, CDR2 SVGAGI, per germline (reference sequence). The CDR3 here is CASSYLASLTDTQYF. CDR3 bases: TGTGCCAGCAGCTATCTAGCGAGCCTCACAGATACGCAGTATTTT.

The chain is built from TRBV27 and TRBJ2-5, with 14 bases aligning to TRBD2. Germline assignment: CDR1 MNHEY and CDR2 SMNVEV (reference sequence). Losses at the gene ends were 5 bases for V and 4 bases for J; bases not matched to a gene: 3. CDR3 size: 15 residues. The CDR3 spells CASSPGTSGRETQYF. CDR3 sequence (DNA): TGTGCCAGCAGTCCCGGGACTAGCGGGAGAGAGACCCAGTACTTC.

The rearrangement uses TRBV4-1 and TRBJ1-1, with D possibly matching TRBD1 (5 bases). The V end lost 0 bases, the J end lost 3 bases, and 8 bases lay between the germline ends. Germline CDR1 MGHRA, CDR2 YSYEKL. The CDR3 runs 14 residues. The DNA for the CDR3 is TGCGCCAGCAGCCAAGAACCGGGGGACACTGAAGCTTTCTTT. Translating it yields CASSQEPGDTEAFF.

This clonotype was detected a few times. The rearrangement uses TRBV7-8 and TRBJ2-3, with 7 bases aligning to TRBD1. CDR3 length equals 15 residues. The ends lost 5 bases at V and 3 bases at J; junction bases unmatched: 8. Germline V lookup: CDR1 SGHVS, CDR2 FQNEAQ. The CDR3 protein is CASSNEGAGTDTQYF. CDR3 nucleotide sequence: TGTGCCAGCAGCAACGAGGGGGCGGGTACAGATACGCAGTATTTT.

The J gene is TRBJ2-5, the V gene TRBV19; D is tentatively TRBD1 or TRBD2 (6 bases each). The CDR3 extends over 18 amino acids. The ends were cut back, 4 bases at V and 2 bases at J, with 23 bases in the middle. In germline, CDR1 is LNHDA, CDR2 SQIVND (reference sequence). The CDR3: CASSTSIGGQEWQETQYF. CDR3 nucleotides: TGTGCCAGTAGTACCTCTATCGGGGGCCAGGAGTGGCAAGAGACCCAGTACTTC.

This clonotype has at least ten counts. The chain combines TRBV20-1 with TRBJ1-2; D is ambiguous. Deletions cut 0 bases from V and 5 bases from J, with 10 bases between. Germline CDR1 and CDR2: DFQATT and SNEGSKA (reference sequence). The CDR3 sequence is 13 residues long. CDR3 DNA sequence: TGCAGTGCTAGAGATCGGCGTAGTTATGGCTACACCTTC. Translation gives CSARDRRSYGYTF.

In nucleotides, the CDR3 is TGTGCCAGCCTGGCGGGACAGGGAGCCCGTCATGGCTACACCTTC. The encoded protein is CASLAGQGARHGYTF. The chain uses TRBV2 and TRBJ1-2; 9 bases fit TRBD1. The V gene end was trimmed by 8 bases and the J gene end by 6 bases; junction bases not matched to a gene: 13. This CDR3 has 15 amino acids. CDR1 and CDR2 (germline): SNHLY, FYNNEI.

The J gene is TRBJ2-7, the V gene TRBV10-3; TRBD2 might be the D (5 bases). This CDR3 is built from 13 residues. Trimming cost V 6 bases and J 0 bases, with 9 bases left between them. Germline V gene data show CDR1 as ENHRY and CDR2 as SYGVKD. CDR3 sequence: CAIRGGSSYEQYF. The CDR3 DNA follows: TGTGCCATCAGGGGTGGGAGCTCCTACGAGCAGTACTTC.

This clonotype occurred a few times. J is TRBJ2-2 and V is TRBV6-5; maybe TRBD2 (6 bases). Trimming removed 8 bases from V and 5 bases from J, with 18 bases in between. Looked up from germline, CDR1 is MNHEY and CDR2 is SVGAGI. This CDR3 comprises 15 residues. This CDR3 reads CASVYGGEGTGELFF. The CDR3 nucleotides are TGTGCCAGCGTTTACGGGGGTGAGGGAACCGGGGAGCTGTTTTTT.

This clonotype appeared once. The chain carries TRBV24-1 and TRBJ2-1; 14 nucleotides match TRBD2. The V segment lost 4 bases and the J segment 5 bases; nucleotides outside the gene matches: 6. Germline CDR1 reads KGHDR; CDR2 reads SFDVKD. The CDR3 is 17 amino acids. The CDR3 loop is CATSDYGLAGGNNEQFF. The CDR3 bases are TGTGCCACCAGTGACTACGGACTAGCGGGAGGAAACAATGAGCAGTTCTTC.

V is TRBV4-1 and J is TRBJ1-1; 7 nucleotides line up with TRBD1. Germline V CDR1 and CDR2: MGHRA, YSYEKL. The trim removed 0 bases at V and 4 bases at J, leaving 5 bases unmatched. The CDR3 runs to 15 residues. In DNA, the CDR3 is TGCGCCAGCAGCCAAGAGCCCCGGACAGGCACTGAAGCTTTCTTT. It yields the protein CASSQEPRTGTEAFF.

The chain uses TRBV7-3 and TRBJ2-2; 8 nucleotides match TRBD2. The CDR3 extends over 16 amino acids. CDR1 is SGHTA, CDR2 FQGTGA, per germline. The ends lost 4 bases at V and 1 base at J; junction bases unmatched: 5. The CDR3 loop reads CASSSQTSGNTGELFF. The DNA for the CDR3 is TGTGCCAGCAGCTCGCAAACTAGCGGGAACACCGGGGAGCTGTTTTTT.

In regard to this clonotype: The junction does not match germline at one end; this may be a read error. The chain uses TRBV2 and TRBJ1-6; 7 nucleotides line up with TRBD1. The CDR3 totals 14 residues. Germline assignment: CDR1 SNHLY and CDR2 FYNNEI. In DNA form, the CDR3 reads TGTGCCGGCAGGACCGGACAGGATAATTCACCCCTCCACTTT. Encoded protein: CAGRTGQDNSPLHF.

This clonotype came up a few times. The chain employs TRBV7-3 and TRBJ2-5; no clear D gene. Germline loops: CDR1 SGHTA, CDR2 FQGTGA. The CDR3 extends over 14 amino acids. V was pared by 6 bases and J by 3 bases, with 14 bases between. The CDR3 DNA reads TGTGCCAGCAGTTTGGCCTGGAAGAAAGAGACCCAGTACTTC. Protein product: CASSLAWKKETQYF.

A word on this clonotype: A much larger clone differs from this one at a single base, so this may be a read error. The V gene is TRBV19, the J gene TRBJ2-7, with 8 bases fitting TRBD1. Germline-derived CDR1 and CDR2 are LNHDA and SQIVND (reference sequence). The CDR3 consists of 14 residues. CDR3: CASSIGTGDYEQCF. CDR3 DNA sequence: TGTGCCAGTAGTATCGGGACAGGAGACTACGAGCAGTGCTTC.

The chain carries TRBV7-2 and TRBJ1-5, with TRBD1 matching 10 bases. With V trimmed by 5 bases and J by 5 bases, 6 bases remained unmatched. The CDR3 is 15 residues long. Germline values: CDR1 SGHTA, CDR2 FQGNSA. The CDR3 sequence: CASSGRTGGHQPQHF. In DNA form, the CDR3 reads TGTGCCAGCAGCGGGCGGACAGGGGGACATCAGCCCCAGCATTTT.

The gene calls are TRBV6-5 and TRBJ1-1; TRBD1 is a possible D gene (6 bases). Trimming took off 4 bases at V and 2 bases at J, with 14 bases between the two ends. The CDR3 covers 15 residues. Germline CDR1 and CDR2: MNHEY and SVGAGI. The CDR3 DNA is TGTGCCAGCAGTTCACAGGACAGAGTTAACACTGAAGCTTTCTTT. This codes for CASSSQDRVNTEAFF.

The V and J genes are TRBV14 and TRBJ1-6; D remains unclear. The CDR3 has 15 amino acids. V shed 5 bases and J shed 13 bases, with 21 bases lying between them. The germline V gene encodes CDR1 SGHDN and CDR2 FVKESK. Here the CDR3 reads CASSASPNNYSPLHF. The DNA of the CDR3 is TGTGCCAGCAGCGCGAGTCCCAACAACTACTCGCCCCTCCACTTT.

The rearrangement uses TRBV6-5 and TRBJ2-3; unclear D gene. CDR1 and CDR2 from the germline V gene are MNHEY and SVGAGI. The V end was cut by 0 bases, the J end by 3 bases, with 10 bases between. This CDR3 region has 15 residues. The CDR3 loop reads CASSYSIRPTDTQYF. The CDR3 coding sequence is TGTGCCAGCAGTTACTCGATACGCCCAACAGATACGCAGTATTTT.

The chain joins TRBV2 to TRBJ1-4; 7 nucleotides line up with TRBD1. The V gene's germline CDR1 is SNHLY and CDR2 FYNNEI. J gave up 6 bases and V 6 bases, and 7 bases lay outside the gene matches. The CDR3 has 14 amino acids. This CDR3 reads CASSLQGPDEKLFF. For the CDR3, the DNA is TGTGCCAGCAGCTTACAGGGGCCGGATGAAAAACTGTTTTTT. Based on the CDR3 plus reference TRBV2 and TRBJ1-4, the full variable domain is EPEVTQTPSHQVTQMGQEVILRCVPISNHLYFYWYRQILGQKVEFLVSFYNNEISEKSEIFDDQFSVERPDGSNFTLKIRSTKLEDSAMYFCASSLQGPDEKLFFGSGTQLSVL.

The gene calls are TRBV10-3 and TRBJ2-5; 11 bases line up with TRBD2. The J call is in doubt because the DNA end fits TRBJ2-1 better. This CDR3 has 17 residues. Germline V lookup: CDR1 ENHRY, CDR2 SYGVKD. The chain's CDR3 is CAISGSGTSGGGDEQFF. The CDR3 bases are TGTGCCATCAGTGGCTCCGGGACTAGCGGAGGTGGGGATGAGCAGTTCTTC.

In this sample, this clonotype turned up a few times. This rearrangement joins TRBV20-1 to TRBJ2-5, with a tentative D call TRBD2 (6 bases). CDR3 size: 13 residues. Trimming removed 6 bases at V and 3 bases at J, with 14 bases between. Germline V gene lookup returns CDR1 DFQATT and CDR2 SNEGSKA (reference sequence). CDR3: CSARGASEETQYF. As DNA, the CDR3 is TGCAGTGCCCGAGGAGCTAGCGAAGAGACCCAGTACTTC.

J is TRBJ1-1 and V is TRBV6-5; 7 nucleotides line up with TRBD1. CDR1 is MNHEY and CDR2 is SVGAGI in the germline V gene. The J segment lost 6 bases and the V segment lost 5 bases, leaving 9 bases of the junction unmatched. The CDR3 sequence is 14 residues long. In nucleotides, the CDR3 is TGTGCCAGCAGTGAAAGGGGACAGTATGCTGAAGCTTTCTTT. Its translation: CASSERGQYAEAFF.

This chain connects TRBV2 to TRBJ2-1, with D possibly being TRBD2 (6 bases). Germline loops: CDR1 SNHLY, CDR2 FYNNEI. Between the trimmed V and J ends, which lost 6 bases and 3 bases, there was a span of 12 bases. This CDR3 has 14 amino acids. For the CDR3, the DNA is TGTGCCAGCAGGTACACCGGGAGCTACAATGAGCAGTTCTTC. This translates into CASRYTGSYNEQFF. Variable domain in full (rest from reference TRBV2 and TRBJ2-1): EPEVTQTPSHQVTQMGQEVILRCVPISNHLYFYWYRQILGQKVEFLVSFYNNEISEKSEIFDDQFSVERPDGSNFTLKIRSTKLEDSAMYFCASRYTGSYNEQFFGPGTRLTVL.